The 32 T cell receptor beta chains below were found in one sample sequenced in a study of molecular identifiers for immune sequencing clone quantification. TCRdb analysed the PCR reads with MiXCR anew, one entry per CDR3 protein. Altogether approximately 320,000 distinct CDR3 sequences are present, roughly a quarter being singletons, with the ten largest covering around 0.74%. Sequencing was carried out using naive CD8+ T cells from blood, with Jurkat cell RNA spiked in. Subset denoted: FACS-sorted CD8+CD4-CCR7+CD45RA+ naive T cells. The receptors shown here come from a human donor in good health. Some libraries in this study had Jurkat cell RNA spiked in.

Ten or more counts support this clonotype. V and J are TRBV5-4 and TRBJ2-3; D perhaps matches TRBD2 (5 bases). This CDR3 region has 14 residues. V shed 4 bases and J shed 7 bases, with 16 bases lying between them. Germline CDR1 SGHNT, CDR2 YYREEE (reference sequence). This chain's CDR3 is CASSEGLTANTQYF. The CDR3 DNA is TGTGCCAGCAGCGAGGGCCTTACAGCAAATACGCAGTATTTT. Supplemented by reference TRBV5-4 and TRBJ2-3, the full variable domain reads ETGVTQSPTHLIKTRGQQVTLRCSSQSGHNTVSWYQQALGQGPQFIFQYYREEENGRGNFPPRFSGLQFPNYSSELNVNALELDDSALYLCASSEGLTANTQYFGPGTRLTVL.

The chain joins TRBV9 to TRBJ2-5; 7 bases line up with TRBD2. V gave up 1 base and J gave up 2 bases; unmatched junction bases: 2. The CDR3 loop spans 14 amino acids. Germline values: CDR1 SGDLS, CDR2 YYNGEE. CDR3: CASSVWEGQETQYF. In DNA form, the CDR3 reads TGTGCCAGCAGCGTATGGGAGGGGCAAGAGACCCAGTACTTC. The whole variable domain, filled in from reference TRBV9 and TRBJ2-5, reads DSGVTQTPKHLITATGQRVTLRCSPRSGDLSVYWYQQSLDQGLQFLIQYYNGEERAKGNILERFSAQQFPDLHSELNLSSLELGDSALYFCASSVWEGQETQYFGPGTRLLVL.

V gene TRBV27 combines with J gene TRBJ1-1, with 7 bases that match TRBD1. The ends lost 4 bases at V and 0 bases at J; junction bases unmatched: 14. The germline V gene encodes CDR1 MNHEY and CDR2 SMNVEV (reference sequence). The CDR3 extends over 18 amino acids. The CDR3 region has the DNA TGTGCCAGCAGTTCCTATTTGACAGGGATTGGGGTGAACACTGAAGCTTTCTTT. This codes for CASSSYLTGIGVNTEAFF.

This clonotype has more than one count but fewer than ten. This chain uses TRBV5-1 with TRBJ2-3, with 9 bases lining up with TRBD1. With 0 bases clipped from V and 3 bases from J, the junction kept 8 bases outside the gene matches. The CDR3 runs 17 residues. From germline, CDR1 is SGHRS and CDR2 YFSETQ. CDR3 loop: CASSLGPRTGATDTQYF. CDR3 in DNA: TGCGCCAGCAGCTTGGGGCCCCGGACAGGGGCTACAGATACGCAGTATTTT.

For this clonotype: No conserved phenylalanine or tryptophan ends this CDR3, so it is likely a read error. Here the CDR3 DNA reads TGTGCCAGCAGTTTATCGGCAGGGGTCTATGAGCAGTTCTTA. As protein: CASSLSAGVYEQFL. This rearrangement joins TRBV27 to TRBJ2-1, with D perhaps matching TRBD1 (6 bases). This CDR3 region has 14 residues. Germline V gene data show CDR1 as MNHEY and CDR2 as SMNVEV (reference sequence). Trimming removed 0 bases at V and 8 bases at J, with 11 bases between.

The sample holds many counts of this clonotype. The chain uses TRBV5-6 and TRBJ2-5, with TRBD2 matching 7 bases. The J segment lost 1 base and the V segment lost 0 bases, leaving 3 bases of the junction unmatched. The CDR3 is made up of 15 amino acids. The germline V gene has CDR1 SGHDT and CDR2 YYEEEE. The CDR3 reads CASSLVRGVQETQYF. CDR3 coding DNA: TGTGCCAGCAGCTTGGTCCGGGGGGTCCAAGAGACCCAGTACTTC.

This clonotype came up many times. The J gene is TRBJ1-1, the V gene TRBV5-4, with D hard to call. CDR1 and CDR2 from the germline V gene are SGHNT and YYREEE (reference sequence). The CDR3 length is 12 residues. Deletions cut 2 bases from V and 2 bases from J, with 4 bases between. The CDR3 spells CASSFLNTEAFF. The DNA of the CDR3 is TGTGCCAGCAGCTTCCTAAACACTGAAGCTTTCTTT.

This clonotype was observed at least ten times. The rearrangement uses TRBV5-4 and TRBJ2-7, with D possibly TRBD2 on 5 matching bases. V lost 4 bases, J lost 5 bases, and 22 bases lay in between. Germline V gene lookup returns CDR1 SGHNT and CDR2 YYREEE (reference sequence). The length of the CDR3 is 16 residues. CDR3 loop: CASSPNTERGYDEQYF. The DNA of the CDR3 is TGTGCCAGCAGCCCCAATACTGAGCGAGGGTACGACGAGCAGTACTTC.

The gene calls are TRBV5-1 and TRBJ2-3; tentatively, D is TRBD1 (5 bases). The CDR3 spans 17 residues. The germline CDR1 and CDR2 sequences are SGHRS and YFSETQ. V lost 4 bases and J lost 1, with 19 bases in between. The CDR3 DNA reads TGCGCCAGCAGCGAGGAAGACAGAACCCCAGGCACAGATACGCAGTATTTT. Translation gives CASSEEDRTPGTDTQYF.

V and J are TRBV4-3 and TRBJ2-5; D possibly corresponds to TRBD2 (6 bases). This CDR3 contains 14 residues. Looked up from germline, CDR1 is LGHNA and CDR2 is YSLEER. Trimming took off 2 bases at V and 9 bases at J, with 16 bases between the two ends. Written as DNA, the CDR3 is TGCGCCAGCAGCCAATACACGGTCGGGGAGGCCCAGTACTTC. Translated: CASSQYTVGEAQYF.

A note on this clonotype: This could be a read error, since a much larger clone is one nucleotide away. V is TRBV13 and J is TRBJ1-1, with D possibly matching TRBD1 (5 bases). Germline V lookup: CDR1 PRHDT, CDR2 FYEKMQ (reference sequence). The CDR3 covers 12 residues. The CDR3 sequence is CPSSWGGTEAFF. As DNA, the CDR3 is TGTCCCAGCAGCTGGGGGGGGACTGAAGCTTTCTTT.

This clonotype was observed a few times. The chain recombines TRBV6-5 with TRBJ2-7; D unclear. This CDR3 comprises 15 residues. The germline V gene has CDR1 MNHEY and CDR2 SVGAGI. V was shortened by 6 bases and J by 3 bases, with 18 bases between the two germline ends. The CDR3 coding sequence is TGTGCCAGCAGCTCCGTAGGGCTCCAGGTCTACGAGCAGTACTTC. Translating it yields CASSSVGLQVYEQYF.

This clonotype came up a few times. CDR3 nucleotide sequence: TGTGCCAGCAGTTTAGGGGGCAGAGCTGTTCAGTACTTC. Its translation: CASSLGGRAVQYF. The chain carries TRBV12-3 or TRBV12-4 and TRBJ2-4; TRBD1 is a possible D gene (5 bases). V lost 1 base, J lost 11 bases, and 12 bases lay in between. The CDR3 contains 13 residues.

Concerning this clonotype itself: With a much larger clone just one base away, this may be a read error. The CDR3 DNA reads as TGTGCCAGCGGCTTGGAGGGCTTGGGAGGCGAGCAGTACTTC. It specifies CASGLEGLGGEQYF. The rearrangement links TRBV7-8 to TRBJ2-7, with D perhaps TRBD2 (6 bases). This CDR3 spans 14 amino acids. Germline CDR1 is SGHVS and CDR2 is FQNEAQ.

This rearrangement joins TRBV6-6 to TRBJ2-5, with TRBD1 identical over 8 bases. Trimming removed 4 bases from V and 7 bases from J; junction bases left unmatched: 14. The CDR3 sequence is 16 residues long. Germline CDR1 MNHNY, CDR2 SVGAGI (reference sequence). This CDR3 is CASSCSTGGPAGTQYF. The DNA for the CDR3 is TGTGCCAGCAGTTGCTCAACAGGGGGTCCTGCGGGGACCCAGTACTTC.

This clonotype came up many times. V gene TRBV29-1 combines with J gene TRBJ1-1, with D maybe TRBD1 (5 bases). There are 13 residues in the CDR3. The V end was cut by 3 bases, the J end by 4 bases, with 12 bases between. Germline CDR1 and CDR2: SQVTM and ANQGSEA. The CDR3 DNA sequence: TGCAGCGTTGATCAGGGTTTGAGCACTGAAGCTTTCTTT. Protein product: CSVDQGLSTEAFF. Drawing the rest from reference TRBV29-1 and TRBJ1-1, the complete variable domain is SAVISQKPSRDICQRGTSLTIQCQVDSQVTMMFWYRQQPGQSLTLIATANQGSEATYESGFVIDKFPISRPNLTFSTLTVSNMSPEDSSIYLCSVDQGLSTEAFFGQGTRLTVV.

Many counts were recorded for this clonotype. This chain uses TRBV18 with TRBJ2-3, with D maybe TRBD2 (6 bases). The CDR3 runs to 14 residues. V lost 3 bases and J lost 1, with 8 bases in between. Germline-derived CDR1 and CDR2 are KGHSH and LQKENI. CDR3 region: CASSPSGGTDTQYF. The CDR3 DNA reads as TGTGCCAGCTCACCGTCGGGGGGCACAGATACGCAGTATTTT.

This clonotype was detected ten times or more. CDR3 sequence (DNA): TGTGCCAGTAGCCCGACAGGGACTTACTCTGGGGCCAACGTCCTGACTTTC. This encodes CASSPTGTYSGANVLTF. The chain uses TRBV19 and TRBJ2-6, with D possibly matching TRBD1 (7 bases). V was clipped by 6 bases and J by 0 bases, with 15 bases between them. This CDR3 comprises 17 residues. Germline-derived CDR1 and CDR2 are LNHDA and SQIVND (reference sequence).

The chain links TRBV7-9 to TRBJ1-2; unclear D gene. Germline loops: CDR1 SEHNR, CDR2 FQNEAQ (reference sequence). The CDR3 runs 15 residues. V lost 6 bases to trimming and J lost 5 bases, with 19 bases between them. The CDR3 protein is CASSLPLKDRYGYTF. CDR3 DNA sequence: TGTGCCAGCAGTCTACCACTTAAGGATCGTTATGGCTACACCTTC. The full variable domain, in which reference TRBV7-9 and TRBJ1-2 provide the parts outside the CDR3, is DTGVSQNPRHKITKRGQNVTFRCDPISEHNRLYWYRQTLGQGPEFLTYFQNEAQLEKSRLLSDRFSAERPKGSFSTLEIQRTEQGDSAMYLCASSLPLKDRYGYTFGSGTRLTVV.

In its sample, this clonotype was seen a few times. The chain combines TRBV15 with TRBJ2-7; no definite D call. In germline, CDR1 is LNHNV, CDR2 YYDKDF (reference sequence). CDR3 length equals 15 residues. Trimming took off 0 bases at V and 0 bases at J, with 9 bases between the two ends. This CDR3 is CATSRDRSSSYEQYF. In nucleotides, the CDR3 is TGTGCCACCAGCAGAGATAGGAGTTCCTCCTACGAGCAGTACTTC.

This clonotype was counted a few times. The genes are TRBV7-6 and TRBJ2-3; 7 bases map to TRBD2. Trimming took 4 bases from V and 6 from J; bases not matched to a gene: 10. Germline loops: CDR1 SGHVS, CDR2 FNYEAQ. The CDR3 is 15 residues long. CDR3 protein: CASSSRSRGVDTQYF. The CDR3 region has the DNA TGTGCCAGCAGCTCAAGATCCCGGGGGGTGGATACGCAGTATTTT.

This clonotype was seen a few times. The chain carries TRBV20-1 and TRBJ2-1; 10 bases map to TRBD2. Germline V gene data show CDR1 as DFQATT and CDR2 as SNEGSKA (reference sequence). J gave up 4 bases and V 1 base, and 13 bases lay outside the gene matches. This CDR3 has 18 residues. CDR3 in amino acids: CSARVDVNERGGYNEQFF. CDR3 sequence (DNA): TGCAGTGCTAGAGTTGACGTGAACGAGCGGGGGGGTTACAATGAGCAGTTCTTC.

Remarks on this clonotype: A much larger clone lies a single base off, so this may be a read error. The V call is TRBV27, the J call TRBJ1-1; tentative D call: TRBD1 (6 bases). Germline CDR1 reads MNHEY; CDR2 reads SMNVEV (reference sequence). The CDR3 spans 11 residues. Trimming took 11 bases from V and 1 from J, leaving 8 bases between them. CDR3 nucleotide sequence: TGTGCCGGGGGGGCGAACACTGAAGCTTTCTTT. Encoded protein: CAGGANTEAFF.

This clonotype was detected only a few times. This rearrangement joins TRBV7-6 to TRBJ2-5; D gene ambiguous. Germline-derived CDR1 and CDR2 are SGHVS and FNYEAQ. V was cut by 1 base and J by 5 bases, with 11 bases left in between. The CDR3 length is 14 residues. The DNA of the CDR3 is TGTGCCAGCAGCTTAGGCTCCCCGAGGGAGACCCAGTACTTC. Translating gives CASSLGSPRETQYF.

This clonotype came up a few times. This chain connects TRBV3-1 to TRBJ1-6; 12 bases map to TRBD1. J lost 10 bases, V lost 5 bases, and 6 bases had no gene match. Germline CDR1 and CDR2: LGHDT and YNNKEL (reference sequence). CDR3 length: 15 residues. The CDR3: CASSGGDRGLSPLHF. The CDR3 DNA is TGTGCCAGCAGCGGGGGGGACAGGGGGCTCTCACCCCTCCACTTT.

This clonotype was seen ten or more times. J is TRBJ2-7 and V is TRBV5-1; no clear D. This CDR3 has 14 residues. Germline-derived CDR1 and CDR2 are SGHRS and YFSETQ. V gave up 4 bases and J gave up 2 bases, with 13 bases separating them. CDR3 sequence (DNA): TGCGCCAGCAGCACCGAGGACGGACCCTACGAGCAGTACTTC. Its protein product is CASSTEDGPYEQYF.

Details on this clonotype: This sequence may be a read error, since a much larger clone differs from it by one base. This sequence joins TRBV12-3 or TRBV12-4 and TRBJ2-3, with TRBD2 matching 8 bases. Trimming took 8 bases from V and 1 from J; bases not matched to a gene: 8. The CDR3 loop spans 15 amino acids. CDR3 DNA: TGTGCCAGCCTAACTTGCGGGGGGCGCACAGATACGCAGTATTTT. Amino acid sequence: CASLTCGGRTDTQYF.

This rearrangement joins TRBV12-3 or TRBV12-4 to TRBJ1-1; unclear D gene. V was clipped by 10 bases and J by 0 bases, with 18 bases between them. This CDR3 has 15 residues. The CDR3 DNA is TGTGCCACCGCCGGACTGCTGAACATGAACACTGAAGCTTTCTTT. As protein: CATAGLLNMNTEAFF.

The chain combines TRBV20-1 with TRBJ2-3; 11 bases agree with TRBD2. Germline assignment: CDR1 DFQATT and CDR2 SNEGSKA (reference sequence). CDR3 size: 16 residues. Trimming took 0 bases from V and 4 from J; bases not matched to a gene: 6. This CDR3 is CSARDLAGGPADTQYF. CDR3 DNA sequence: TGCAGTGCTAGAGATCTAGCGGGAGGCCCCGCAGATACGCAGTATTTT.

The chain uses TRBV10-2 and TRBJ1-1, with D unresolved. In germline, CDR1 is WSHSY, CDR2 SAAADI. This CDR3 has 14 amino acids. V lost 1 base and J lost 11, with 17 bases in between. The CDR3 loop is CASSELDPASGAFF. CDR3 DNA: TGCGCCAGCAGTGAGTTAGATCCAGCCTCGGGGGCTTTCTTT.

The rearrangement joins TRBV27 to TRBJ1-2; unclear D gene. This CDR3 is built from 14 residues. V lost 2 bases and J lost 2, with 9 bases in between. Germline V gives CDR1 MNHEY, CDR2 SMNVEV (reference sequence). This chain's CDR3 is CASSLKGKNYGYTF. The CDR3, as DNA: TGTGCCAGCAGTTTAAAGGGAAAGAACTATGGCTACACCTTC.

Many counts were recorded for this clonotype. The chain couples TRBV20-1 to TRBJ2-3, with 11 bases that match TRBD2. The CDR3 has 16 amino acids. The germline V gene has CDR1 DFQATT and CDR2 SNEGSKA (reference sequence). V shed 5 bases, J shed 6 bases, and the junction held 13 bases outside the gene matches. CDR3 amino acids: CSASLAGDLSRDTQYF. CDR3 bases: TGCAGTGCTTCACTAGCGGGGGACCTTAGCCGGGATACGCAGTATTTT.